These 25 T cell receptor beta chains were sequenced from one sample in a study of control samples from healthy donors and cancer patients. TCRdb's copy holds only in-frame clones and misses some; the assay was immunoSEQ multiplex PCR. The repertoire holds 150,000 to 180,000 clones, with approximately 93% as singletons. The specimen was blood. These receptors were obtained from a man between 45 and 60 years old in good health.

The sample holds a few counts of this clone. The gene calls are TRBV28 and TRBJ1-2; maybe TRBD1 (6 bases). CDR3 length equals 15 residues. V lost 2 bases and J 2 bases, leaving 12 bases between the germline ends. Germline V gives CDR1 MDHEN, CDR2 SYDVKM. The CDR3 DNA is TGTGCCAGCAGTTTAGGGGGGCCTGTCAACTATGGCTACACCTTC. Translation gives CASSLGGPVNYGYTF.

The rearrangement joins TRBV10-1 to TRBJ2-5; either TRBD1 or TRBD2 may supply D (6 bases each). Germline V gene lookup returns CDR1 WNHNN and CDR2 SYGVQD (reference sequence). The length of the CDR3 is 14 residues. V shed 3 bases and J shed 4 bases, with 12 bases lying between them. The CDR3 reads CASSDVRGAETQYF. CDR3 coding DNA: TGCGCCAGCAGTGATGTGAGGGGGGCAGAGACCCAGTACTTC.

The gene calls are TRBV28 and TRBJ1-1; perhaps TRBD1 as D (5 bases). The germline CDR1 and CDR2 sequences are MDHEN and SYDVKM. Deletions cut 5 bases from V and 2 bases from J, with 24 bases between. This CDR3 has 18 amino acids. The CDR3 nucleotides read TGTGCCAGCAGTACCCCGAGGGGTTTAAGAGGCAAAAACACTGAAGCTTTCTTT. Translating it yields CASSTPRGLRGKNTEAFF.

Written as DNA, the CDR3 is TGTGCCAGCAGCGTAGGGTGGGTCTCCTACAATGAGCAGTTCTTC. Encoded protein: CASSVGWVSYNEQFF. The chain joins TRBV9 to TRBJ2-1; D uncertain. The CDR3 has 15 residues. The ends were cut back, 0 bases at V and 0 bases at J, with 7 bases in the middle. The germline gives CDR1 SGDLS, CDR2 YYNGEE.

This chain links TRBV2 with TRBJ1-5; D remains unclear. Trimming left V 5 bases short and J 0 bases short, with 2 bases between. Per germline, CDR1 SNHLY and CDR2 FYNNEI. The CDR3 loop spans 12 amino acids. CDR3: CASSFSNQPQHF. The DNA of the CDR3 is TGTGCCAGCAGTTTTAGCAATCAGCCCCAGCATTTT.

This clone was seen just once. The chain recombines TRBV18 with TRBJ1-2; 7 nucleotides agree with TRBD1. CDR1 is KGHSH, CDR2 LQKENI, per germline. The J segment lost 3 bases and the V segment lost 4 bases, leaving 8 bases of the junction unmatched. CDR3 length equals 15 residues. DNA for the CDR3: TGTGCCAGCTCACTTTCAGACAGGGTGGACTATGGCTACACCTTC. As protein: CASSLSDRVDYGYTF.

The chain carries TRBV19 and TRBJ2-1, with TRBD1 as a possible D gene (5 bases). Germline V lookup: CDR1 LNHDA, CDR2 SQIVND (reference sequence). The CDR3 is 13 amino acids. Trimming shortened V by 4 bases and J by 12 bases, and 16 bases separated the two germline ends. Here the CDR3 DNA reads TGTGCCAGTAGTACTGCAGGGAAAAGGGTGCAGTTCTTC. This gives the protein CASSTAGKRVQFF.

The chain combines TRBV6-6 with TRBJ2-1; perhaps TRBD2 as D (6 bases). This CDR3 is 14 amino acids long. Germline CDR1 MNHNY, CDR2 SVGAGI (reference sequence). Trimming shortened V by 6 bases and J by 9 bases, and 18 bases separated the two germline ends. The CDR3 bases are TGTGCCAGCAGCTACCTCACGGGGGTGGGTGAGCAGTTCTTC. It is translated as CASSYLTGVGEQFF.

The chain couples TRBV9 to TRBJ2-1, with 7 positions matching TRBD1. Germline assignment: CDR1 SGDLS and CDR2 YYNGEE. The CDR3 is 16 residues long. With 4 bases clipped from V and 9 bases from J, the junction kept 16 bases outside the gene matches. The CDR3 reads CASSLTIRGQDGEQFF. The DNA for the CDR3 is TGTGCCAGCAGCCTCACTATTAGGGGGCAGGATGGTGAGCAGTTCTTC.

The chain is built from TRBV10-1 and TRBJ2-1; TRBD2 might be the D (6 bases). The ends were cut back, 7 bases at V and 8 bases at J, with 15 bases in the middle. CDR1 is WNHNN, CDR2 SYGVQD, per germline (reference sequence). The CDR3 extends over 13 amino acids. In nucleotides, the CDR3 is TGCGCCAGCACCCCGGGAGAGGGCGATGAGCAGTTCTTC. Its protein is CASTPGEGDEQFF.

The chain uses TRBV2 and TRBJ1-4, with a tentative D call TRBD1 (5 bases). Trimming removed 3 bases at V and 5 bases at J, with 10 bases between. Germline lookup yields CDR1 SNHLY and CDR2 FYNNEI. There are 14 residues in the CDR3. The CDR3 DNA is TGTGCCAGCAGTGACCAGGGAGGCAATGAAAAACTGTTTTTT. Amino acid sequence: CASSDQGGNEKLFF. Looking up the rest from reference TRBV2 and TRBJ1-4 gives the full variable domain: EPEVTQTPSHQVTQMGQEVILRCVPISNHLYFYWYRQILGQKVEFLVSFYNNEISEKSEIFDDQFSVERPDGSNFTLKIRSTKLEDSAMYFCASSDQGGNEKLFFGSGTQLSVL.

This chain connects TRBV5-1 to TRBJ2-1, with TRBD2 identical over 12 bases. The CDR3 consists of 15 residues. V lost 4 bases and J lost 8; bases outside the gene matches: 7. CDR1 and CDR2 from the germline V gene are SGHRS and YFSETQ. CDR3 sequence: CASSPLAGGRDEQFF. CDR3 in DNA: TGCGCCAGCAGCCCCCTAGCGGGAGGGCGGGATGAGCAGTTCTTC.

This clone was observed a handful of times. The chain has TRBV5-1 and TRBJ2-2; 7 bases line up with TRBD1. Unmatched junction bases numbered 3, after V lost 4 bases and J lost 6 bases. The CDR3 totals 13 residues. Per the germline V gene, CDR1 is SGHRS and CDR2 is YFSETQ. For the CDR3, the DNA is TGCGCCAGCAGCCCACAGGGGTCCGGGGAGCTGTTTTTT. This encodes CASSPQGSGELFF.

The J gene is TRBJ2-7, the V gene TRBV7-2, with 7 bases lining up with TRBD2. This CDR3 is 15 amino acids long. Trimming took 3 bases from V and 2 from J; bases not matched to a gene: 7. CDR1 and CDR2 (germline): SGHTA, FQGNSA. The CDR3 is CASSFASGRTYEQYF. The DNA for the CDR3 is TGTGCCAGCAGCTTTGCTAGCGGCCGTACCTACGAGCAGTACTTC.

CDR3 residues: CASSQGFLDGYEQYF. The CDR3 nucleotides read TGTGCCAGCAGCCAAGGGTTCCTAGACGGCTACGAGCAGTACTTC. J is TRBJ2-7 and V is TRBV4-2; D is undetermined. This CDR3 comprises 15 residues. The germline V gene has CDR1 LGHNA and CDR2 YNFKEQ. Trimming took 1 base from V and 3 from J, leaving 13 bases between them.

The chain uses TRBV2 and TRBJ2-7; TRBD1 matches 7 bases. Losses at the gene ends were 8 bases for V and 3 bases for J; bases not matched to a gene: 1. Germline assignment: CDR1 SNHLY and CDR2 FYNNEI. The CDR3 is 11 amino acids. CDR3 in amino acids: CASYRGYEQYF. CDR3 coding DNA: TGTGCCAGCTACAGGGGCTACGAGCAGTACTTC.

The chain employs TRBV5-1 and TRBJ2-3; tentatively, D is TRBD1 (6 bases). This CDR3 has 13 amino acids. Germline values: CDR1 SGHRS, CDR2 YFSETQ. Trimming removed 6 bases at V and 0 bases at J, with 8 bases between. CDR3 nucleotides: TGCGCCAGCAAGGGGGAAAGCACAGATACGCAGTATTTT. It specifies CASKGESTDTQYF.

This clone was seen only once. The chain carries TRBV5-1 and TRBJ2-5, with 12 positions matching TRBD1. The V and J ends lost 3 bases and 4 bases, in that order; junction bases with no gene match: 7. The CDR3 contains 16 residues. Germline CDR1 SGHRS, CDR2 YFSETQ. In DNA, the CDR3 is TGCGCCAGCAGCTGGGGGACAGGGGGCGCGTTAGAGACCCAGTACTTC. It translates to CASSWGTGGALETQYF. The whole variable domain, remainder taken from reference TRBV5-1 and TRBJ2-5, is KAGVTQTPRYLIKTRGQQVTLSCSPISGHRSVSWYQQTPGQGLQFLFEYFSETQRNKGNFPGRFSGRQFSNSRSEMNVSTLELGDSALYLCASSWGTGGALETQYFGPGTRLLVL.

The V and J genes are TRBV27 and TRBJ2-1; D gene ambiguous. V gave up 3 bases and J gave up 15 bases, with 15 bases separating them. Germline values: CDR1 MNHEY, CDR2 SMNVEV (reference sequence). The CDR3 extends over 12 amino acids. The CDR3 reads CASSFNPGPPFF. DNA of the CDR3: TGTGCCAGCAGTTTTAACCCGGGCCCCCCGTTCTTC.

The gene calls are TRBV10-3 and TRBJ2-7, with 9 nucleotides matching TRBD1. Germline CDR1 ENHRY, CDR2 SYGVKD. The CDR3 has 16 residues. Trimming took 5 bases from V and 1 from J; bases not matched to a gene: 9. The CDR3 reads CAISQGSQGASYEQYF. CDR3 nucleotides: TGTGCCATCAGTCAGGGATCACAGGGGGCATCCTACGAGCAGTACTTC.

V usage is TRBV7-9 and J usage is TRBJ2-1, with 8 bases fitting TRBD1. With V trimmed by 3 bases and J by 6 bases, 4 bases remained unmatched. Germline-derived CDR1 and CDR2 are SEHNR and FQNEAQ (reference sequence). This CDR3 has 14 amino acids. The CDR3 loop is CASSLGDRGNEQFF. In nucleotides, the CDR3 is TGTGCCAGCAGCTTGGGAGACAGGGGCAATGAGCAGTTCTTC.

The chain combines TRBV7-8 with TRBJ2-5; the D gene is possibly TRBD2 (7 bases). The CDR3 runs to 15 residues. CDR1 is SGHVS and CDR2 is FQNEAQ in the germline V gene. Trimming cost V 4 bases and J 5 bases, with 17 bases left between them. The CDR3 loop reads CASSSHTRGGETQYF. The CDR3 coding sequence is TGTGCCAGCAGCTCCCATACCAGGGGAGGGGAGACCCAGTACTTC.

This clone appeared a single time. This CDR3 is CASSIGYRGGPNEQYF. The DNA for the CDR3 is TGTGCCAGTAGTATCGGTTATCGGGGAGGGCCAAACGAGCAGTACTTC. J is TRBJ2-7 and V is TRBV19; 7 nucleotides agree with TRBD2. The CDR3 loop spans 16 amino acids. Germline CDR1 is LNHDA and CDR2 is SQIVND (reference sequence). With 3 bases clipped from V and 5 bases from J, the junction kept 13 bases outside the gene matches.

The chain couples TRBV28 to TRBJ2-3; 10 bases are shared with TRBD2. The V and J ends lost 2 bases and 3 bases, in that order; junction bases with no gene match: 8. The CDR3 loop spans 17 amino acids. The germline V gene encodes CDR1 MDHEN and CDR2 SYDVKM. CDR3 coding DNA: TGTGCCAGCAGTTTAAAAGCGGGAGGGCGTTTTACAGATACGCAGTATTTT. It translates to CASSLKAGGRFTDTQYF.

The chain carries TRBV27 and TRBJ1-2; D unresolved. Germline-derived CDR1 and CDR2 are MNHEY and SMNVEV (reference sequence). The V gene lost 5 bases and the J gene lost 8 bases, with 15 bases spanning the gap. The CDR3 loop spans 13 amino acids. CDR3 amino acids: CASSADGEGGYTF. The DNA of the CDR3 is TGTGCCAGCAGTGCGGACGGGGAAGGAGGCTACACCTTC.